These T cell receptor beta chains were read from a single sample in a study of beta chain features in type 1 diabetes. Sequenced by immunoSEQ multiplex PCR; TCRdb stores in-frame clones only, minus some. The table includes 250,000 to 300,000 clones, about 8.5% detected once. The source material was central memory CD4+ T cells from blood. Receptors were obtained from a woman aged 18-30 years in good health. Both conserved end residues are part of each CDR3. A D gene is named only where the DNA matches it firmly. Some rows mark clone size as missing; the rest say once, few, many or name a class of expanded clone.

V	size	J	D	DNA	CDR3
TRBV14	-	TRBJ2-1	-	TGTGCCAGCAGCTCCCAGGGGTACGATGAGCAGTTCTTC	CASSSQGYDEQFF
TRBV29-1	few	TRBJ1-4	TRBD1	TGCAGCGTTGCGGGACAGGGCTACGAAAAACTGTTTTTT	CSVAGQGYEKLFF
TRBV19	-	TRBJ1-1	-	TGTGCCAGTAGTCCGGGACGGCTGAACACTGAAGCTTTCTTT	CASSPGRLNTEAFF
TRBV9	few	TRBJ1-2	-	TGTGCCAGCAGCGTAGCTCCAACCGGGACACAATATGGCTACACCTTC	CASSVAPTGTQYGYTF
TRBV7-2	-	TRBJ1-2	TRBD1	TGTGCCAGCAGGGTGACAGGGACTCCGCTTTATCATGGCTACACCTTC	CASRVTGTPLYHGYTF
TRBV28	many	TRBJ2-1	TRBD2	TGTGCCAGCAGTTTAGGCGGGAGCTTGTCCTACAATGAGCAGTTCTTC	CASSLGGSLSYNEQFF
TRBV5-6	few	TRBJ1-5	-	TGTGCCAGCACCGCGTCCGGGACCAAGCAGCCCCAGCATTTT	CASTASGTKQPQHF
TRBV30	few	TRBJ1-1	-	TGTGCCTGGAGCCCGGTCCTTTTTAACACTGAAGCTTTCTTT	CAWSPVLFNTEAFF
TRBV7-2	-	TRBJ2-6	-	TGTGCCAGCAGCTTCGGATCATCTGGGGCCAACGTCCTGACTTTC	CASSFGSSGANVLTF
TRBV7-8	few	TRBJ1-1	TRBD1	TGTGCCAGCAGCCCACAGGGGGGAGGCTACGAAGCTTTCTTT	CASSPQGGGYEAFF
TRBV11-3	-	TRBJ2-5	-	TGTGCCAGCAGCTTTAGTCTTGGGGAGACCCAGTACTTC	CASSFSLGETQYF
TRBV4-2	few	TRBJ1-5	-	TGTGCCAGCAGCCAACTGAATCAGCCCCAGCATTTT	CASSQLNQPQHF
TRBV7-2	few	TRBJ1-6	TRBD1	TGTGCCAGCAGCTTAGGACAGGGGGATTCACCCCTCCACTTT	CASSLGQGDSPLHF
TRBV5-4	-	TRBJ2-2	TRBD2	TGTGCCAGCAGCTTTGGGGCGGGGGACTACCGGGAGCTGTTTTTT	CASSFGAGDYRELFF
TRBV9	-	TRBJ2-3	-	TGTGCCAGCAGCGGAGGAGGGCGGAGCACAGATACGCAGTATTTT	CASSGGGRSTDTQYF
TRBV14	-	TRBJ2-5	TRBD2	TGTGCCAGCAGCCACCCCAGGACTAGCGGGGGGGCCGGGGAGACCCAGTACTTC	CASSHPRTSGGAGETQYF
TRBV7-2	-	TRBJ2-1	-	TGTGCCAGCCGTAGGGGCGGGGGCAGTTACAATGAGCAGTTCTTC	CASRRGGGSYNEQFF
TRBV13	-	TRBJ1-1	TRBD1	TGTGCCAGCACCATAGGTTACAGGGGGAGTGAAGCTTTCTTT	CASTIGYRGSEAFF
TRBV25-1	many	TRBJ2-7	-	TGTGCCAGCAGTGAATTGGCGGGTTACGAGCAGTACTTC	CASSELAGYEQYF
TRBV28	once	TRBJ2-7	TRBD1	TGTGCCAGCAGTCAGTCAGGGGGCGCACGATCCTACGAGCAGTACTTC	CASSQSGGARSYEQYF
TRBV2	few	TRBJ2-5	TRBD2	TGTGCCAGCAGCGCGACTAGCGGAACTCAAGAGACCCAGTACTTC	CASSATSGTQETQYF
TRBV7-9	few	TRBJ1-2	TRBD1	TGTGCCAGCACACCCCAGGGGGGCAGCCTCGGGGGCTACACCTTC	CASTPQGGSLGGYTF
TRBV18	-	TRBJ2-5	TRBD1	TGTGCCAGCTCTCCCGGACAGGGGGGACGAGAGACCCAGTACTTC	CASSPGQGGRETQYF
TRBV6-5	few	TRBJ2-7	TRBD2	TGTGCCAGCACTAGGAAGGGAGGGGCGACCTACGAGCAGTACTTC	CASTRKGGATYEQYF
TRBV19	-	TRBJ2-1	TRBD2	TGTGCCAGTAGTATAGATGGGACTAGCGGGAGGATGTACAATGAGCAGTTCTTC	CASSIDGTSGRMYNEQFF
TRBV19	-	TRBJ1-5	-	TGTGCCAGTAGTACCAGACGAGAGGGCAATCAGCCCCAGCATTTT	CASSTRREGNQPQHF
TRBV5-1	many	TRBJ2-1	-	TGCGCCAGCAGCTTGGAAATCGCCTACAATGAGCAGTTCTTC	CASSLEIAYNEQFF
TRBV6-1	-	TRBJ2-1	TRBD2	TGTGCCAGCACTGATATGAGACTAGCCATTTACAATGAGCAGTTCTTC	CASTDMRLAIYNEQFF
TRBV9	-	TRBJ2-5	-	TGTGCCAGCAGCGTAGTGGGGGCAGCCCTCGGGGAGACCCAGTACTTC	CASSVVGAALGETQYF
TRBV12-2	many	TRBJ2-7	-	TGTGCAAGTCGCTTAGCGTGGTCCCCCCTCCTCGAGCAGTACTTC	CASRLAWSPLLEQYF
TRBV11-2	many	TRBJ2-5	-	TGTGCCAGCAGCTTAGGACAGATCCAAGAGACCCAGTACTTC	CASSLGQIQETQYF
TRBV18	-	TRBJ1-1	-	TGTGCCAGCTCACCACTTGACAGGCCAGGGACCTGGACTGAAGCTTTCTTT	CASSPLDRPGTWTEAFF
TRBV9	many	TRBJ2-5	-	TGTGCCAGCAGCCCCGGAGGAGAGACCCAGTACTTC	CASSPGGETQYF
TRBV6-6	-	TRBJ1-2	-	TGTGCCAGCAGTCAGAACATACTGGGCTACACCTTC	CASSQNILGYTF
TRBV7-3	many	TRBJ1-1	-	TGTGCCAGCAGCTTAGGGATGAACACTGAAGCTTTCTTT	CASSLGMNTEAFF
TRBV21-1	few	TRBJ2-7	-	TGTGCCAGCAGCAAAGCTGAAGGACTAGCGCGTACCTACGAGCAGTACTTC	CASSKAEGLARTYEQYF
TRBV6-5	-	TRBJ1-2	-	TGTGCCAGCACCTACAAGGGGGCTAACTATGGCTACACCTTC	CASTYKGANYGYTF
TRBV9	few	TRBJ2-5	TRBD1	TGTGCCAGCAGCGAGGGACAGGGTTGGAGCCAAGAGACCCAGTACTTC	CASSEGQGWSQETQYF
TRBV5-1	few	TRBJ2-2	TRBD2	TGCGCCAGCAGCTTACTAGCGGGTGCGAACACCGGGGAGCTGTTTTTT	CASSLLAGANTGELFF
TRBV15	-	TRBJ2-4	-	TGTGCCACCAGCACCCGGGACAAGATTAACATTCAGTACTTC	CATSTRDKINIQYF